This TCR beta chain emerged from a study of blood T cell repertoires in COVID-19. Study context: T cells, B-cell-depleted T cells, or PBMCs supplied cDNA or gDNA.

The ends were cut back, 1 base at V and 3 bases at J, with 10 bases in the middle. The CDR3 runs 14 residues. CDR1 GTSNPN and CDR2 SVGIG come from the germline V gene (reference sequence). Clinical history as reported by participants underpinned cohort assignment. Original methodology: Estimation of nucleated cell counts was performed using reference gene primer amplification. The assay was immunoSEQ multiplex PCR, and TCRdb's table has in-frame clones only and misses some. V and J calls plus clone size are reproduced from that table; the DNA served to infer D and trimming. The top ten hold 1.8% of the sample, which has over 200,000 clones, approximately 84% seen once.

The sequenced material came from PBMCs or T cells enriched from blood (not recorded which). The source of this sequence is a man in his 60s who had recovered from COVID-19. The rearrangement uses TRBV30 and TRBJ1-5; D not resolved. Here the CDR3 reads CAWSGPSINQPQHF. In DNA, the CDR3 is TGTGCCTGGAGTGGGCCTAGCATCAATCAGCCCCAGCATTTT.